This T cell receptor (beta chain) was identified in a study of molecular identifiers for immune sequencing clone quantification. Of note for this clonotype: Its antigen is still unknown. Lacking the conserved final phenylalanine or tryptophan, this CDR3 likely reflects a read error.

Study conclusions and caveats: Effector cells kept over 97% of their molecules in clones above 20 RNA copies, while naive cells kept under 1% there.

Libraries of naive CD8 T cells were made from 20,000 to 1,000,000 sorted cells. They used 10%, 30% or 50% RNA. CD8+CD4-CCR7+CD45RA+ cells were sorted as naive CD8 T cells. V lost 4 bases to trimming and J lost 9 bases, with 22 bases between them. This CDR3 region has 15 residues. Germline-derived CDR1 and CDR2 are SGHDN and FVKESK. The use of previously described methods and listed TCR primers produced the bulk TCR libraries. One entry per CDR3 protein, called by TCRdb with MiXCR from the PCR reads. The table has around 82,000 distinct CDR3 sequences, around 20% seen once. The chain couples TRBV14 to TRBJ2-7; D is ambiguous. This sequence was found in a human donor in good health. Some libraries in this study had Jurkat cell RNA spiked in. The sequenced sample was naive CD8+ T cells from blood, with Jurkat cell RNA spiked in. Subset: FACS-sorted CD8+CD4-CCR7+CD45RA+ naive T cells. CDR3 region: CASSPDNRSVLAQYL. The CDR3 DNA reads TGTGCCAGCAGCCCCGATAATAGGAGCGTTTTGGCGCAGTACCTC.